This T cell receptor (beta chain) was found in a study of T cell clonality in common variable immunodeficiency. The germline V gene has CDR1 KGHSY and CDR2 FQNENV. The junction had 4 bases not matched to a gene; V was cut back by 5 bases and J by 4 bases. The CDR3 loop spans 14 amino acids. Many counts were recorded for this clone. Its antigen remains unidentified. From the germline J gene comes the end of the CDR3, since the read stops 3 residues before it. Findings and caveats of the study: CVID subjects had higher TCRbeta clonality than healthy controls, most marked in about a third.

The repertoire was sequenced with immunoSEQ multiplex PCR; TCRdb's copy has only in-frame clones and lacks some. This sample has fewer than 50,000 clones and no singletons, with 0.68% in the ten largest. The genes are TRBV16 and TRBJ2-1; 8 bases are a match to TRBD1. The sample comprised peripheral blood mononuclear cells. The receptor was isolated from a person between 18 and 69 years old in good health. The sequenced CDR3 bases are TGTGCCAGCAGCTCCCGGACAGGGTACAATGAG. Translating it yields CASSSRTGYNE. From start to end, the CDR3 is CASSSRTGYNEQFF.